This T cell receptor (beta chain) was observed in a study of cytomegalovirus exposure and HLA in healthy donors. This CDR3 is 17 amino acids long. V shed 8 bases and J 0 bases; nucleotides not matched to a gene: 7. Germline CDR1 and CDR2: LNHDA and SQIVND (reference sequence). The primer mix had 60 Vbeta and 13 Jbeta primers. This table comes from immunoSEQ multiplex PCR, and its TCRdb copy is limited to in-frame clones, with some not included. Of 99,000 or so clones detected, about four fifths appear once; the ten largest clones hold less than 3.5%. As concerns this clone: Its antigen is not identified.

Overall study findings and caveats: An observed cluster of highly shared sequence variants was recorded as a likely sequencing artifact. Earlier analysis yielded a pattern in which most TCR beta V segments were productive about 90% or about 30% of the time. The CMV antigen specificity of a few CMV-associated chains was confirmed through in vitro analysis.

The chain links TRBV19 to TRBJ2-6; 10 bases agree with TRBD1. The clonotype comes from a male donor in good health and CMV-seropositive. The source material was PBMCs. In DNA, the CDR3 is TGTGCCAGTTCTTTCGGGGACAGGGGCTCTGGGGCCAACGTCCTGACTTTC. This encodes CASSFGDRGSGANVLTF. Supplemented by reference TRBV19 and TRBJ2-6, the full variable domain reads DGGITQSPKYLFRKEGQNVTLSCEQNLNHDAMYWYRQDPGQGLRLIYYSQIVNDFQKGDIAEGYSVSREKKESFPLTVTSAQKNPTAFYLCASSFGDRGSGANVLTFGAGSRLTVL.